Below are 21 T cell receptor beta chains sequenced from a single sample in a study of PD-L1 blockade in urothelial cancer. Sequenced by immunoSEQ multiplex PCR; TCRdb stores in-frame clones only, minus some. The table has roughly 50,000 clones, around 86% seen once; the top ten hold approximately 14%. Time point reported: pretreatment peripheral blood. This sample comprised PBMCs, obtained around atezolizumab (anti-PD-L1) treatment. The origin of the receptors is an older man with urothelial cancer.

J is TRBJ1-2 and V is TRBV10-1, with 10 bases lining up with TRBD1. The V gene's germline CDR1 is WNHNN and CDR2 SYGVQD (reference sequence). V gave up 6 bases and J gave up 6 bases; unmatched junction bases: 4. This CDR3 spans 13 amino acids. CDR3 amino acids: CASSATGGNGYTF. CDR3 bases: TGCGCCAGCAGCGCGACAGGGGGCAATGGCTACACCTTC.

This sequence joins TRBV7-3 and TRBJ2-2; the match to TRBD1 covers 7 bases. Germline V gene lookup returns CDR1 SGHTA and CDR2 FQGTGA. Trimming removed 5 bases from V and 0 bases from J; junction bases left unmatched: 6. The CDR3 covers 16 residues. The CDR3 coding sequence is TGTGCCAGCAGCAACGACAGGGCTACGAACACCGGGGAGCTGTTTTTT. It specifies CASSNDRATNTGELFF.

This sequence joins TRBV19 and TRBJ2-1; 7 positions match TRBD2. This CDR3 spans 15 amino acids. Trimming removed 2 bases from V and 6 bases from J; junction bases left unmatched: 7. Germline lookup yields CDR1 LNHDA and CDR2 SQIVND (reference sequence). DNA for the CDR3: TGTGCCAGTAGTATATACCGGGGGGTAGGCAATGAGCAGTTCTTC. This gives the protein CASSIYRGVGNEQFF.

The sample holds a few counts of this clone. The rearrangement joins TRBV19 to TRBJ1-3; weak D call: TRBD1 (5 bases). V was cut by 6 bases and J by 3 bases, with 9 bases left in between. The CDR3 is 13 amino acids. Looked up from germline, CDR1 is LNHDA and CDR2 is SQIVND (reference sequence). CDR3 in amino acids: CASSRDIGNTIYF. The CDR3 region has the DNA TGTGCCAGTAGCAGGGATATTGGAAACACCATATATTTT. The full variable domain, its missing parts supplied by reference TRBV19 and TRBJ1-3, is DGGITQSPKYLFRKEGQNVTLSCEQNLNHDAMYWYRQDPGQGLRLIYYSQIVNDFQKGDIAEGYSVSREKKESFPLTVTSAQKNPTAFYLCASSRDIGNTIYFGEGSWLTVV.

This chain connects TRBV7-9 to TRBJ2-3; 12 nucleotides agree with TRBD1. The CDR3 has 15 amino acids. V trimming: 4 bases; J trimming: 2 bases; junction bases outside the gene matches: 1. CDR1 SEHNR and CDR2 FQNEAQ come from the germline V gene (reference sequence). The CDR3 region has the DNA TGTGCCAGCAGCTGGGGACAGGGGGCCACAGATACGCAGTATTTT. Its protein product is CASSWGQGATDTQYF.

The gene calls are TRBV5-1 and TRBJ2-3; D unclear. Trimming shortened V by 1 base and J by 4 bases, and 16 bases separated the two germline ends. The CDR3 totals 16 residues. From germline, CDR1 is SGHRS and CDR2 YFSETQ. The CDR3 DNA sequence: TGCGCCAGCAGCTTGAGTTCTACCTCACTTTCAGATACGCAGTATTTT. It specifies CASSLSSTSLSDTQYF.

The CDR3 region has the DNA TGTGCTAGTGGTTTGGCAGGGGGAGAAGCTTTCTTT. It specifies CASGLAGGEAFF. The rearrangement uses TRBV12-5 and TRBJ1-1; 7 bases align to TRBD1. Germline values: CDR1 LGHNT, CDR2 FRNRAP. The CDR3 spans 12 residues. J lost 8 bases, V lost 1 base, and 1 base had no gene match.

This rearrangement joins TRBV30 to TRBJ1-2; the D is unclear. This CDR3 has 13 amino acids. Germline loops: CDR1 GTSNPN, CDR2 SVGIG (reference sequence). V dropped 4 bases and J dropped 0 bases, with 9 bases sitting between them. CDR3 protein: CAWMEESNYGYTF. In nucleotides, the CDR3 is TGTGCCTGGATGGAGGAGTCTAACTATGGCTACACCTTC.

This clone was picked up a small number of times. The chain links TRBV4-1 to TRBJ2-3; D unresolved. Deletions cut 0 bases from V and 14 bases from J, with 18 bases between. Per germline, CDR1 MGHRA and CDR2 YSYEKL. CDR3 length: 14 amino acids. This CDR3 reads CASSQDAYTRYAYF. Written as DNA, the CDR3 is TGCGCCAGCAGCCAAGATGCATATACCAGATACGCGTATTTT.

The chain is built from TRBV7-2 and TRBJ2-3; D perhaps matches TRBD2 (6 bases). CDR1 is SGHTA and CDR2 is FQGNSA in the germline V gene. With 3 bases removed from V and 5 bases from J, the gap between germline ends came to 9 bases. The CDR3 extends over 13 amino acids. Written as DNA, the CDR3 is TGTGCCAGCAGCTTGGGGGGACTAGATACGCAGTATTTT. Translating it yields CASSLGGLDTQYF.

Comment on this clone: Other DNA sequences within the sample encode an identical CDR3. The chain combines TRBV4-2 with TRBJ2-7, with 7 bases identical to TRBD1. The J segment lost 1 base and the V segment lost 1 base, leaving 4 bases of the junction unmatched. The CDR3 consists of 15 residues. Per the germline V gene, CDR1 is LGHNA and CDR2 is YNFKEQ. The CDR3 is CASSQGTGLSYEQYF. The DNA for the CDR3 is TGTGCCAGCAGCCAAGGGACAGGTTTATCCTACGAGCAGTACTTC.

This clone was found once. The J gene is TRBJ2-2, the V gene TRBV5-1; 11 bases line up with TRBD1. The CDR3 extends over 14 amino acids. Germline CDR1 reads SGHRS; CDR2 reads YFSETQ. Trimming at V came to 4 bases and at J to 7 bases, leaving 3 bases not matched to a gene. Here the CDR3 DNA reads TGCGCCAGCAGCGGACAGGGGGCAGACGGGGAGCTGTTTTTT. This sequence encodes CASSGQGADGELFF. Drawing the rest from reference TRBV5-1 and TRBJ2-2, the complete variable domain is KAGVTQTPRYLIKTRGQQVTLSCSPISGHRSVSWYQQTPGQGLQFLFEYFSETQRNKGNFPGRFSGRQFSNSRSEMNVSTLELGDSALYLCASSGQGADGELFFGEGSRLTVL.

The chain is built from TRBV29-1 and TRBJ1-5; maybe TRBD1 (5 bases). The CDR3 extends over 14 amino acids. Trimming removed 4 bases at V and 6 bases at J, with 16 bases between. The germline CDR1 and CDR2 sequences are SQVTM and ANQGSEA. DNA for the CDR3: TGCAGCGTTGCAGCGACAGTGGAGAGTCAGCCCCAGCATTTT. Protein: CSVAATVESQPQHF. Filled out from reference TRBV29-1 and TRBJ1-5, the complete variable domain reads SAVISQKPSRDICQRGTSLTIQCQVDSQVTMMFWYRQQPGQSLTLIATANQGSEATYESGFVIDKFPISRPNLTFSTLTVSNMSPEDSSIYLCSVAATVESQPQHFGDGTRLSIL.

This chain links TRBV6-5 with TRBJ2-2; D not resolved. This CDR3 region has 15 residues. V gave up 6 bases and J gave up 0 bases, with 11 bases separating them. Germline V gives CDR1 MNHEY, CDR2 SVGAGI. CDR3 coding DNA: TGTGCCAGCAGGATTTCGTACTCGAACACCGGGGAGCTGTTTTTT. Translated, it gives CASRISYSNTGELFF.

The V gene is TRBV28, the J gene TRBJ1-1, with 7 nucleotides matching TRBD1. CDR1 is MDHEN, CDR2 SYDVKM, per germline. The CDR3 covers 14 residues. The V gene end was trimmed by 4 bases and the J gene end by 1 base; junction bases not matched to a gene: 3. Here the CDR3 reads CASSSPGGNTEAFF. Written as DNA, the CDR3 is TGTGCCAGCAGTTCGCCAGGGGGGAACACTGAAGCTTTCTTT.

The CDR3 reads CASSLEGTGRHEQYF. CDR3 sequence (DNA): TGCGCCAGCAGCTTGGAAGGGACAGGTCGCCACGAGCAGTACTTC. The chain recombines TRBV5-1 with TRBJ2-7; 8 nucleotides line up with TRBD1. CDR1 SGHRS and CDR2 YFSETQ come from the germline V gene. The CDR3 loop spans 15 amino acids. Losses at the gene ends were 0 bases for V and 5 bases for J; bases not matched to a gene: 7. Full variable domain (outside the CDR3, taken from reference TRBV5-1 and TRBJ2-7): KAGVTQTPRYLIKTRGQQVTLSCSPISGHRSVSWYQQTPGQGLQFLFEYFSETQRNKGNFPGRFSGRQFSNSRSEMNVSTLELGDSALYLCASSLEGTGRHEQYFGPGTRLTVT.

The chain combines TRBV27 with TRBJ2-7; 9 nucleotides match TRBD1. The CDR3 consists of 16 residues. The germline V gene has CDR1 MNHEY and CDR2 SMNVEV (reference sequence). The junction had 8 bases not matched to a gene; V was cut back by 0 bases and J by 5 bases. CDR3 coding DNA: TGTGCCAGCAGTTTATCTTTTACCGGGACAGGGAACGAGCAGTACTTC. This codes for CASSLSFTGTGNEQYF.

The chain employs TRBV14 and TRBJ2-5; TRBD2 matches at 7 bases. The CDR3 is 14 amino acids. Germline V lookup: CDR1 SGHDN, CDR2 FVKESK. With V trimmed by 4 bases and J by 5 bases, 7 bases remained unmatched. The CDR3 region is CASSRDAGEETQYF. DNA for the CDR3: TGTGCCAGCAGCCGCGACGCGGGAGAGGAGACCCAGTACTTC.

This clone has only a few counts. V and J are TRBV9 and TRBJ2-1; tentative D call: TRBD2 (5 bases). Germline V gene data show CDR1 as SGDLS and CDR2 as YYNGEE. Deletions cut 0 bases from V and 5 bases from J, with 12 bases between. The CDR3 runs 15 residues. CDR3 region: CASSVAAGFNNEQFF. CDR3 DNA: TGTGCCAGCAGCGTAGCTGCGGGCTTTAACAATGAGCAGTTCTTC.

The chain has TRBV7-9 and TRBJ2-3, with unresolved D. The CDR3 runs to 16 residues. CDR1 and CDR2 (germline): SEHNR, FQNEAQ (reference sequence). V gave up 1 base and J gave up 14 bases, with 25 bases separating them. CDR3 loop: CASSLDFGRNHRYAYF. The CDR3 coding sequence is TGTGCCAGCAGCTTAGATTTTGGCAGGAACCACAGATACGCGTATTTT.

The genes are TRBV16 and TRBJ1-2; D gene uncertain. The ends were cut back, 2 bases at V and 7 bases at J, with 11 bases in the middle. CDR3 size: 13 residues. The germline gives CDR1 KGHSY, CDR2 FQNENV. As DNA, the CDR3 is TGTGCCAGCAGCCAAACTCCCTCGGGTGGCTACACCTTC. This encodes CASSQTPSGGYTF.